This paragraph reports one T cell receptor beta chain. Antigen: not known. One entry per CDR3 protein results from TCRdb running MiXCR on the RT-PCR reads. The sample consists of about 530,000 distinct CDR3 sequences, approximately 13% of them appearing once. The length of the CDR3 is 14 residues. The V gene's germline CDR1 is DFQATT and CDR2 SNEGSKA (reference sequence). Trimming cost V 0 bases and J 7 bases, with 15 bases left between them. This entry comes from a study of response to subunit inactivated influenza vaccine. Regarding the study as a whole: Authors suggested seasonal influenza vaccinations each recruit few new T cells.

The sequence was collected from a man aged 45-60 years who received an inactivated influenza vaccine. The V call is TRBV20-1, the J call TRBJ1-1; weak D call: TRBD1 (6 bases). The source material was PBMCs from blood, sampled about 6 weeks after vaccination. CDR3 region: CSARDSHGGREAFF. The CDR3 coding sequence is TGCAGTGCTAGAGATTCCCACGGGGGCCGTGAAGCTTTCTTT.